Listed here are 15 T cell receptor beta chains from one sample, sequenced in a study of blood T cell repertoires in COVID-19. Assay: immunoSEQ multiplex PCR; the TCRdb copy retains only in-frame clones and omits some. The profile shows some 140,000 clones, 79% of them singletons. The sequenced sample consisted of peripheral blood. The origin of the receptors is a man aged 60 to 69 with acute or convalescent COVID-19.

The J gene is TRBJ2-2, the V gene TRBV19; TRBD1 matches at 7 bases. The CDR3 covers 15 residues. J gave up 0 bases and V 5 bases, and 3 bases lay outside the gene matches. Germline lookup yields CDR1 LNHDA and CDR2 SQIVND (reference sequence). CDR3 in amino acids: CASSSGTANTGELFF. The CDR3 DNA reads TGTGCCAGTAGTTCCGGGACAGCGAACACCGGGGAGCTGTTTTTT.

This clone was seen a few times. The identical CDR3 is also encoded by other nucleotide sequences in the sample. The gene calls are TRBV27 and TRBJ1-6; 9 bases map to TRBD1. Germline-derived CDR1 and CDR2 are MNHEY and SMNVEV (reference sequence). The CDR3 runs to 16 residues. The trim removed 2 bases at V and 7 bases at J, leaving 6 bases unmatched. The CDR3 protein is CASSLRGQGGNSPLHF. The CDR3 region has the DNA TGTGCCAGCAGTTTACGGGGACAGGGAGGAAATTCACCCCTCCACTTT.

The genes are TRBV29-1 and TRBJ2-7, with 10 bases aligning to TRBD1. The trim removed 4 bases at V and 3 bases at J, leaving 3 bases unmatched. This CDR3 has 13 amino acids. In germline, CDR1 is SQVTM, CDR2 ANQGSEA. The CDR3 protein is CSVGTGGFYEQYF. CDR3 bases: TGCAGCGTTGGGACAGGGGGATTCTACGAGCAGTACTTC.

This chain joins TRBV7-2 and TRBJ1-6, with 9 positions matching TRBD1. Germline values: CDR1 SGHTA, CDR2 FQGNSA. The CDR3 is 14 residues long. J gave up 11 bases and V 1 base, and 3 bases lay outside the gene matches. CDR3 region: CASSLGTGVPPLHF. For the CDR3, the DNA is TGTGCCAGCAGCTTAGGGACAGGGGTTCCACCCCTCCACTTT. The entire variable domain, with the rest obtained from reference TRBV7-2 and TRBJ1-6, is as follows: GAGVSQSPSNKVTEKGKDVELRCDPISGHTALYWYRQSLGQGLEFLIYFQGNSAPDKSGLPSDRFSAERTGGSVSTLTIQRTQQEDSAVYLCASSLGTGVPPLHFGNGTRLTVT.

CDR3 protein: CASSPPGSTDTQYF. In DNA form, the CDR3 reads TGCGCCAGCAGCCCCCCGGGGAGCACAGATACGCAGTATTTT. The rearrangement links TRBV5-1 to TRBJ2-3, with D maybe TRBD2 (5 bases). Per the germline V gene, CDR1 is SGHRS and CDR2 is YFSETQ. The V end was cut by 4 bases, the J end by 0 bases, with 9 bases between. This CDR3 is built from 14 residues.

In this sample, this clone turned up a few times. The rearrangement joins TRBV6-5 to TRBJ1-2; 7 bases agree with TRBD1. Per germline, CDR1 MNHEY and CDR2 SVGAGI. After removal of 5 bases from V and 1 base from J, the junction contained 4 bases not matched to a gene. CDR3 length: 14 residues. Written as DNA, the CDR3 is TGTGCCAGCAGTCGGACAGGCAATAACTATGGCTACACCTTC. It yields the protein CASSRTGNNYGYTF.

This chain connects TRBV7-2 to TRBJ1-2; no clear D gene. CDR1 and CDR2 from the germline V gene are SGHTA and FQGNSA. CDR3 length equals 15 residues. Trimming removed 5 bases at V and 2 bases at J, with 15 bases between. The CDR3 here is CASSPQAIANYGYTF. The CDR3, as DNA: TGTGCCAGCAGCCCTCAGGCAATCGCAAACTATGGCTACACCTTC.

V is TRBV28 and J is TRBJ1-6; maybe TRBD1 (6 bases). This CDR3 has 16 residues. Per germline, CDR1 MDHEN and CDR2 SYDVKM. The V gene lost 3 bases and the J gene lost 2 bases, with 11 bases spanning the gap. The CDR3 loop reads CASSFQGGPYNSPLHF. CDR3 nucleotides: TGTGCCAGCAGTTTTCAAGGGGGACCCTATAATTCACCCCTCCACTTT.

This chain connects TRBV2 to TRBJ1-1; TRBD1 matches at 12 bases. J was trimmed by 0 bases and V by 10 bases; bases with no gene match: 6. Germline lookup yields CDR1 SNHLY and CDR2 FYNNEI. The CDR3 spans 15 residues. CDR3 coding DNA: TGTGCCACGGGACAGGGGGCCTTCATGAACACTGAAGCTTTCTTT. Its protein product is CATGQGAFMNTEAFF.

The V and J genes are TRBV2 and TRBJ1-1, with a possible D match to TRBD1 (6 bases). V shed 6 bases and J shed 1 base, with 9 bases lying between them. This CDR3 is 13 amino acids long. Germline V gene data show CDR1 as SNHLY and CDR2 as FYNNEI. CDR3 DNA sequence: TGTGCCAGCAGAGGGGGTGAGAACACTGAAGCTTTCTTT. Translating gives CASRGGENTEAFF. The complete variable domain, with remaining parts taken from reference TRBV2 and TRBJ1-1, reads EPEVTQTPSHQVTQMGQEVILRCVPISNHLYFYWYRQILGQKVEFLVSFYNNEISEKSEIFDDQFSVERPDGSNFTLKIRSTKLEDSAMYFCASRGGENTEAFFGQGTRLTVV.

This chain joins TRBV3-1 (or the pseudogene TRBV3-2) and TRBJ2-7; D is perhaps TRBD2 (7 bases). V dropped 7 bases and J dropped 4 bases, with 14 bases sitting between them. CDR1 and CDR2 from the germline V gene are LGHDT and YNNKEL (reference sequence). The CDR3 runs 13 residues. The CDR3 reads CASTTGGRYEQYF. The CDR3 region has the DNA TGTGCCAGCACCACGGGGGGCCGGTACGAGCAGTACTTC.

The CDR3 loop reads CASSIDRGEQFF. The CDR3 DNA sequence: TGTGCCAGTAGTATAGATCGAGGGGAGCAGTTCTTC. This chain connects TRBV19 to TRBJ2-1; perhaps TRBD2 as D (5 bases). Germline V CDR1 and CDR2: LNHDA, SQIVND (reference sequence). This CDR3 contains 12 residues. The V gene lost 0 bases and the J gene lost 10 bases, with 7 bases spanning the gap.

This chain connects TRBV6-6 to TRBJ2-3; 8 bases are shared with TRBD2. The CDR3 runs to 12 residues. Germline lookup yields CDR1 MNHNY and CDR2 SVGAGI (reference sequence). V lost 8 bases, J lost 3 bases, and 1 base stayed unmatched. Here the CDR3 reads CASAGGTDTQYF. CDR3 coding DNA: TGTGCCAGCGCGGGAGGTACAGATACGCAGTATTTT.

This rearrangement joins TRBV4-3 to TRBJ2-7; 9 bases are a match to TRBD2. CDR1 is LGHNA, CDR2 YSLEER, per germline. This CDR3 contains 15 residues. Trimming removed 1 base from V and 3 bases from J; junction bases left unmatched: 4. Written as DNA, the CDR3 is TGCGCCAGCAGCCAAGGGACTAGCGCCGACTACGAGCAGTACTTC. This encodes CASSQGTSADYEQYF.

V and J are TRBV19 and TRBJ1-2; the D is unclear. Per the germline V gene, CDR1 is LNHDA and CDR2 is SQIVND (reference sequence). V gave up 0 bases and J gave up 5 bases, with 10 bases separating them. CDR3 size: 14 residues. CDR3 protein: CASSIDSREYGYTF. The CDR3 coding sequence is TGTGCCAGTAGTATAGACTCGAGGGAGTATGGCTACACCTTC. The variable domain in full, completed from reference TRBV19 and TRBJ1-2, reads DGGITQSPKYLFRKEGQNVTLSCEQNLNHDAMYWYRQDPGQGLRLIYYSQIVNDFQKGDIAEGYSVSREKKESFPLTVTSAQKNPTAFYLCASSIDSREYGYTFGSGTRLTVV.